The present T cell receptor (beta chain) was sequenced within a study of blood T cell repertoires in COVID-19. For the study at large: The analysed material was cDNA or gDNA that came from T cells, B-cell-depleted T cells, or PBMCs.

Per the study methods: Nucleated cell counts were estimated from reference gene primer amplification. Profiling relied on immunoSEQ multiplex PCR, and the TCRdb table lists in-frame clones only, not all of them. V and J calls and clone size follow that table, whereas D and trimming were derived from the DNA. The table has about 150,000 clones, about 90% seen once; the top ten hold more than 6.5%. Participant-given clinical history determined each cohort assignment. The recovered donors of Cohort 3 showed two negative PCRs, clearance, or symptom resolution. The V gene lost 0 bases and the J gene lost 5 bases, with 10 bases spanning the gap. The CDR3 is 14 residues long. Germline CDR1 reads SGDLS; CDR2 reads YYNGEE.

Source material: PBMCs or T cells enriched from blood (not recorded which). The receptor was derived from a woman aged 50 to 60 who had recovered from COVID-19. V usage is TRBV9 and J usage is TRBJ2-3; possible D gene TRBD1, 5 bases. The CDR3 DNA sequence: TGTGCCAGCAGCGTAGCCAGGGTCGGAGATACGCAGTATTTT. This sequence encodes CASSVARVGDTQYF.